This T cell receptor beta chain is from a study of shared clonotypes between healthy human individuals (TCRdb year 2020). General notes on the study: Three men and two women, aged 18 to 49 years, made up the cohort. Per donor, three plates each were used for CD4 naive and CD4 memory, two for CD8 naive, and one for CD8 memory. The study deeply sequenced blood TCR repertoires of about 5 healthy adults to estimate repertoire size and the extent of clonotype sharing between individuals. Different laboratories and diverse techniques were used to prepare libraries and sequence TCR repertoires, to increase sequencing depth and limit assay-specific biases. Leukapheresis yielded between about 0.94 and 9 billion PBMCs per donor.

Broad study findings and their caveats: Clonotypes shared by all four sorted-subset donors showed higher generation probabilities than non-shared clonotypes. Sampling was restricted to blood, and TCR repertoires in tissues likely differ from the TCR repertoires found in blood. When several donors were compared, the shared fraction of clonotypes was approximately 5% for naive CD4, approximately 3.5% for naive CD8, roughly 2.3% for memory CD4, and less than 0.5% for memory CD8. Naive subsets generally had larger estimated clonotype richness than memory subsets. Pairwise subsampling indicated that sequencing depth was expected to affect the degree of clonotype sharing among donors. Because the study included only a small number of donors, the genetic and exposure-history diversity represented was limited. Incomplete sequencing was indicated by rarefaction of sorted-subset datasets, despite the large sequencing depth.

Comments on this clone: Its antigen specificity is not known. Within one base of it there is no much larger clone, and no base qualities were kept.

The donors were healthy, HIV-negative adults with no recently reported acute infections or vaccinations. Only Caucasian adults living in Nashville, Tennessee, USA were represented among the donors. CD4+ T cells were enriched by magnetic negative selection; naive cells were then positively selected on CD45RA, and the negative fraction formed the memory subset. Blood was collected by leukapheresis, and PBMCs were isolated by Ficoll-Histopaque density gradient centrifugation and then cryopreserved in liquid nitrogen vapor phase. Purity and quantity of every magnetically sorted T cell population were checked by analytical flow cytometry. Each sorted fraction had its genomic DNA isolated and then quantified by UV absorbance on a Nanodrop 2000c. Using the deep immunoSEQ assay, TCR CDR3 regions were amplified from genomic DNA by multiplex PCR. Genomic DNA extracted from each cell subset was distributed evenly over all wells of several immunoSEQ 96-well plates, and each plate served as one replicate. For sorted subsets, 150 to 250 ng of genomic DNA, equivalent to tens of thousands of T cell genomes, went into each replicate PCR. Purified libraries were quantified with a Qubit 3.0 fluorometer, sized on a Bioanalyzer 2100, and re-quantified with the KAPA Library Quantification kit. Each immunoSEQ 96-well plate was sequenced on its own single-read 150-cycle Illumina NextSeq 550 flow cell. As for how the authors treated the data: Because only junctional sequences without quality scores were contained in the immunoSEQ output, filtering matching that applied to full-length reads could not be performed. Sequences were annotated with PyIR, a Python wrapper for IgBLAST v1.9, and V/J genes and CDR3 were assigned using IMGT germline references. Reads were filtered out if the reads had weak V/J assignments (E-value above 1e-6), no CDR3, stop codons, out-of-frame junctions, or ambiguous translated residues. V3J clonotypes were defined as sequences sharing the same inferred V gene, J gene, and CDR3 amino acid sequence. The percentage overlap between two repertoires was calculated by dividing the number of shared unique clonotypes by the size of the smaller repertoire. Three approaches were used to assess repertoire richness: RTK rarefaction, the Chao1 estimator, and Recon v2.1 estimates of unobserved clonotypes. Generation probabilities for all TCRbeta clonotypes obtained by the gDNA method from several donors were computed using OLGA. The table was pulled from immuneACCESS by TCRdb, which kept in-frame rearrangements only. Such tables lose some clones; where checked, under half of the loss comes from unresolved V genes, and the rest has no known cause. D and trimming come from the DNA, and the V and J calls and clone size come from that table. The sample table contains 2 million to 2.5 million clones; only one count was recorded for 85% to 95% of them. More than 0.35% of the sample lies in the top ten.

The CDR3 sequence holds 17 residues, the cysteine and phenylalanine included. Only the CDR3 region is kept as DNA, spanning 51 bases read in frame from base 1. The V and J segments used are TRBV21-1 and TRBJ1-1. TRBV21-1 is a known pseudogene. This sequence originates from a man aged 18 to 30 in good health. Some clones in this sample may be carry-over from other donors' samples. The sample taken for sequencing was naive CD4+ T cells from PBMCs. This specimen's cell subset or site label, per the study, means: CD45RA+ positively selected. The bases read TGTGCCAGCAGCATCCGCAGGGGAGAGGGAGGTAACACTGAAGCTTTCTTT. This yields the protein CASSIRRGEGGNTEAFF.